The 17 T cell receptor beta chains presented below share a single source sample, sequenced in a study of cytomegalovirus exposure and HLA in healthy donors. The PCR contained 60 Vbeta and 13 Jbeta primers. The method was immunoSEQ multiplex PCR; TCRdb's version includes in-frame clones alone and lacks a portion of them. The sample yields around 150,000 clones, about 80% seen once. Source material: PBMCs. The source of these receptors is a man aged 18 to 35 in good health and CMV-seropositive.

This clone was observed a single time. The chain joins TRBV12-5 to TRBJ1-4; D unresolved. CDR3 size: 15 residues. V was trimmed by 6 bases and J by 4 bases, leaving 15 bases between them. Germline CDR1 is LGHNT and CDR2 is FRNRAP. The CDR3 here is CASGSRARGNEKLFF. As DNA, the CDR3 is TGTGCTAGTGGCTCCCGGGCCCGGGGTAATGAAAAACTGTTTTTT.

A single count supports this clone. The chain employs TRBV7-9 and TRBJ1-2; D ambiguous. Trimming removed 7 bases from V and 2 bases from J, with 14 bases in between. There are 14 residues in the CDR3. Germline CDR1 SEHNR, CDR2 FQNEAQ (reference sequence). The CDR3 protein is CASIGIDGNYGYTF. CDR3 DNA: TGTGCCAGCATCGGGATAGACGGAAACTATGGCTACACCTTC.

This sequence joins TRBV29-1 and TRBJ2-1, with D tentatively TRBD1 (5 bases). Germline CDR1 SQVTM, CDR2 ANQGSEA. V lost 5 bases and J 9 bases, leaving 11 bases between the germline ends. This CDR3 contains 11 residues. CDR3 nucleotide sequence: TGCAGCGTTCGCCAGGGTGGTGAGCAGTTCTTC. Residues: CSVRQGGEQFF.

J is TRBJ2-3 and V is TRBV5-1; 8 bases align to TRBD2. The CDR3 is 16 residues long. Germline CDR1 reads SGHRS; CDR2 reads YFSETQ. V lost 0 bases, J lost 5 bases, and 8 bases stayed unmatched. This CDR3 is CASSLVGGAEGDTQYF. In DNA form, the CDR3 reads TGCGCCAGCAGCTTGGTCGGGGGGGCTGAAGGAGATACGCAGTATTTT.

The rearrangement joins TRBV29-1 to TRBJ1-1; the match to TRBD1 covers 12 bases. The CDR3 has 17 amino acids. With V trimmed by 3 bases and J by 11 bases, 19 bases remained unmatched. The germline V gene has CDR1 SQVTM and CDR2 ANQGSEA. The CDR3 region has the DNA TGCAGCGTTGACGGGACAGGGGGCGCGAAAAGGAGTAAGGGGGCTTTCTTT. Translation: CSVDGTGGAKRSKGAFF.

This chain joins TRBV7-2 and TRBJ2-7; 8 bases align to TRBD2. CDR1 is SGHTA, CDR2 FQGNSA, per germline. V dropped 4 bases and J dropped 2; count of bases not matched to a gene: 7. This CDR3 comprises 15 residues. The CDR3 coding sequence is TGTGCCAGCAGCTCTACTAGCGGCGCTACCTACGAGCAGTACTTC. It is translated as CASSSTSGATYEQYF.

This clone has a handful of counts. This chain's CDR3 is CASTHLGQNSAYEQYF. The CDR3 region has the DNA TGTGCCAGCACCCACTTAGGACAAAATTCTGCCTACGAGCAGTACTTC. The chain combines TRBV27 with TRBJ2-7, with a possible D match to TRBD1 (5 bases). The ends were cut back, 7 bases at V and 2 bases at J, with 21 bases in the middle. Germline V lookup: CDR1 MNHEY, CDR2 SMNVEV (reference sequence). The CDR3 consists of 16 residues.

The CDR3 spells CASSLMTGNNQPQHF. The CDR3 nucleotides are TGTGCCAGCAGCCTGATGACAGGGAACAATCAGCCCCAGCATTTT. The chain has TRBV5-8 and TRBJ1-5, with 7 bases fitting TRBD1. Germline V CDR1 and CDR2: SGHTS, YDEGEE. Germline trimming cut 4 bases from V and 3 bases from J; bases unmatched to any gene: 7. The CDR3 is 15 residues long.

This chain joins TRBV6-6 and TRBJ1-2; tentatively, D is TRBD1 (6 bases). V was pared by 6 bases and J by 4 bases, with 15 bases between. CDR3 length: 14 amino acids. CDR1 MNHNY and CDR2 SVGAGI come from the germline V gene (reference sequence). The CDR3 DNA follows: TGTGCCAGCAGAACCGGGGGGGGCAGCTATGGCTACACCTTC. This codes for CASRTGGGSYGYTF.

J is TRBJ2-3 and V is TRBV4-1; possibly TRBD1 for D (6 bases). CDR1 and CDR2 (germline): MGHRA, YSYEKL. CDR3 length: 17 residues. With 2 bases removed from V and 2 bases from J, the gap between germline ends came to 17 bases. This CDR3 is CASSQRPRDTHTDTQYF. The CDR3 nucleotides read TGCGCCAGCAGCCAACGTCCCCGGGACACTCACACAGATACGCAGTATTTT.

This rearrangement joins TRBV19 to TRBJ1-3, with 7 bases identical to TRBD1. Germline CDR1 LNHDA, CDR2 SQIVND (reference sequence). This CDR3 spans 15 amino acids. V shed 8 bases, J shed 5 bases, and the junction held 12 bases outside the gene matches. The CDR3 sequence: CASEGLQGSRNTIYF. CDR3 sequence (DNA): TGTGCCAGTGAGGGCCTACAGGGGAGTCGAAACACCATATATTTT.

The V gene is TRBV7-9, the J gene TRBJ2-5; 7 nucleotides agree with TRBD1. The V and J ends lost 5 bases and 2 bases, in that order; junction bases with no gene match: 8. The CDR3 is 15 amino acids. From germline, CDR1 is SEHNR and CDR2 FQNEAQ (reference sequence). The CDR3 protein is CASSPAWTGQETQYF. The CDR3 DNA reads as TGTGCCAGCAGCCCAGCATGGACAGGACAAGAGACCCAGTACTTC.

The V and J genes are TRBV21-1 and TRBJ1-3; TRBD1 is taken as the D call from the table, unchecked against the DNA. TRBV21-1 is flagged as a pseudogene. This CDR3 is built from 15 residues. This CDR3 reads CASSFARGRGNTIYF. CDR3 DNA: TGTGCCAGCAGCTTTGCAAGGGGGCGAGGAAACACCATATATTTT.

This clone was seen only once. The V gene is TRBV18, the J gene TRBJ1-1; 7 nucleotides agree with TRBD1. Per the germline V gene, CDR1 is KGHSH and CDR2 is LQKENI. The CDR3 contains 15 residues. V shed 4 bases, J shed 1 base, and the junction held 6 bases outside the gene matches. CDR3 protein: CASSQRQGSNTEAFF. The CDR3 DNA reads as TGTGCCAGCTCACAACGACAGGGCTCGAACACTGAAGCTTTCTTT.

The chain recombines TRBV14 with TRBJ2-7; TRBD2 is a possible D gene (6 bases). Germline lookup yields CDR1 SGHDN and CDR2 FVKESK. This CDR3 is 13 amino acids long. Trimming took off 3 bases at V and 7 bases at J, with 13 bases between the two ends. The CDR3 spells CASSHPGVWEQYF. The CDR3 DNA reads TGTGCCAGCAGCCATCCGGGGGTATGGGAGCAGTACTTC.

The chain carries TRBV4-3 and TRBJ1-1; D not resolved. The germline CDR1 and CDR2 sequences are LGHNA and YSLEER. CDR3 size: 14 residues. V shed 1 base and J shed 4 bases, with 10 bases lying between them. The CDR3 loop is CASSQVAGSTEAFF. CDR3 nucleotide sequence: TGCGCCAGCAGCCAAGTCGCCGGGTCCACTGAAGCTTTCTTT.

Written as DNA, the CDR3 is TGCGCCAGCAGCTTGGAAAGTCCATCTATGAACACTGAAGCTTTCTTT. It is translated as CASSLESPSMNTEAFF. The chain recombines TRBV5-1 with TRBJ1-1, with unresolved D. The CDR3 is made up of 16 amino acids. V gave up 0 bases and J gave up 0 bases, with 12 bases separating them. Germline lookup yields CDR1 SGHRS and CDR2 YFSETQ.